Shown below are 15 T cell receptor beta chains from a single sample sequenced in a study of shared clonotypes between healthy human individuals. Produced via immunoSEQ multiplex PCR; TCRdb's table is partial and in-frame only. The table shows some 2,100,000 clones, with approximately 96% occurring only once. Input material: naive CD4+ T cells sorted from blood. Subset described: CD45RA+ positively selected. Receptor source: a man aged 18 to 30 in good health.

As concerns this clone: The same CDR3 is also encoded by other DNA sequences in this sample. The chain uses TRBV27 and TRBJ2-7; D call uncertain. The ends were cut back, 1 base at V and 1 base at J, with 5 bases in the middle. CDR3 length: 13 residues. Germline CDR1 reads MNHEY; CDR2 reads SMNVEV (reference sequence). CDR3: CASSLYGSYEQYF. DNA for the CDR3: TGTGCCAGCAGTTTATACGGGTCCTACGAGCAGTACTTC.

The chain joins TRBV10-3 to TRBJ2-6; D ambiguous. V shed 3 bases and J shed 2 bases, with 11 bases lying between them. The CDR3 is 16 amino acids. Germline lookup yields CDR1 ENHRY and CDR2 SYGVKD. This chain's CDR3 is CAISDEFKAGANVLTF. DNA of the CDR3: TGTGCCATCAGTGACGAGTTTAAGGCTGGGGCCAACGTCCTGACTTTC.

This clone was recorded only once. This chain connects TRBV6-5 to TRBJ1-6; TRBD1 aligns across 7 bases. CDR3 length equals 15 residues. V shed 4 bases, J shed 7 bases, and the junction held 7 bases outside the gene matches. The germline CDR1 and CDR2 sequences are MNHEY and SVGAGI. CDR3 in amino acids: CASSFSGTENSPLHF. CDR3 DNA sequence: TGTGCCAGCAGTTTTTCCGGGACAGAAAATTCACCCCTCCACTTT.

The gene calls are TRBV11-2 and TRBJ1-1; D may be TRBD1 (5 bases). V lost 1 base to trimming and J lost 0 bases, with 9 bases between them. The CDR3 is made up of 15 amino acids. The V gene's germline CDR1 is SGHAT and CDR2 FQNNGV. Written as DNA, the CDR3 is TGTGCCAGCAGCTTAGGTCAGGGAATGAACACTGAAGCTTTCTTT. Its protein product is CASSLGQGMNTEAFF.

The CDR3 DNA reads TGCGCCAGCAGCTTGGACGTAGGGACAGTATATGGCTACACCTTC. Its protein product is CASSLDVGTVYGYTF. The chain combines TRBV5-1 with TRBJ1-2; 7 nucleotides match TRBD1. The CDR3 extends over 15 amino acids. Trimming at V came to 0 bases and at J to 5 bases, leaving 7 bases not matched to a gene. Germline CDR1 SGHRS, CDR2 YFSETQ.

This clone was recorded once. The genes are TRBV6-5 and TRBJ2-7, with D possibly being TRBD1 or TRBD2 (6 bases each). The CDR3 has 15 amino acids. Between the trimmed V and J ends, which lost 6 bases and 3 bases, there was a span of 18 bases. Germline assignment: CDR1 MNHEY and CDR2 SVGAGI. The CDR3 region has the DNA TGTGCCAGCAGCCGACCGGGGGCTACTATCTACGAGCAGTACTTC. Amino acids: CASSRPGATIYEQYF.

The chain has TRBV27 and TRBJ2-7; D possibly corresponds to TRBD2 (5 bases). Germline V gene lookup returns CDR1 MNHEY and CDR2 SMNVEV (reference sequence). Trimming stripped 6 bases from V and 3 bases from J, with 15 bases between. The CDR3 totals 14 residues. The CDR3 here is CASSQDGNLYEQYF. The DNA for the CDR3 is TGTGCCAGCAGCCAGGACGGGAACCTCTACGAGCAGTACTTC.

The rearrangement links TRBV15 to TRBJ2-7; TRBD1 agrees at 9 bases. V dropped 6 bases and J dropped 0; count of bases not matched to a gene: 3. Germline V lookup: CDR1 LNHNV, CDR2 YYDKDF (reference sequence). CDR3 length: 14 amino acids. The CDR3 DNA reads TGTGCCACCAGAAGACAGGGGGACTCCTACGAGCAGTACTTC. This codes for CATRRQGDSYEQYF.

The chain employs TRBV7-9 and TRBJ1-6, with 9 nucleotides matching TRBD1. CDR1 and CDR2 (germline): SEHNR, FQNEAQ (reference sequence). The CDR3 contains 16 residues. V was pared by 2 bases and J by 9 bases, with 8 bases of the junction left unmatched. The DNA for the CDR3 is TGTGCCAGCAGCTTAATCGCGACAGGGGGAGGTTCACCCCTCCACTTT. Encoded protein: CASSLIATGGGSPLHF.

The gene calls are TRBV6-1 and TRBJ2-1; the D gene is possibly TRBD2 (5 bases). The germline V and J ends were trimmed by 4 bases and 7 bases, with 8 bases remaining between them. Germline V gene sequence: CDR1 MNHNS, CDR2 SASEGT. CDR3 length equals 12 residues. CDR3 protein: CASSVRENEQFF. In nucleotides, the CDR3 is TGTGCCAGCAGTGTCCGGGAAAATGAGCAGTTCTTC.

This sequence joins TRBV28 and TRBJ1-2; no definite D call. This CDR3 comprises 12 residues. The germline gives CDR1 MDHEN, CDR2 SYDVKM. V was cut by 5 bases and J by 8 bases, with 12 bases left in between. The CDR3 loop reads CASSLRTVGYTF. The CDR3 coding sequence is TGTGCCAGCAGTCTACGGACGGTAGGCTACACCTTC.

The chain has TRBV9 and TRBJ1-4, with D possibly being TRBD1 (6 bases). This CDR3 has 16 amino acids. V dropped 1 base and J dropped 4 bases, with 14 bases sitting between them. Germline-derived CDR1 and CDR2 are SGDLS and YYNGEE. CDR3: CASSVLPTGGNEKLFF. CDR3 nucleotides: TGTGCCAGCAGCGTATTACCGACAGGAGGTAATGAAAAACTGTTTTTT.

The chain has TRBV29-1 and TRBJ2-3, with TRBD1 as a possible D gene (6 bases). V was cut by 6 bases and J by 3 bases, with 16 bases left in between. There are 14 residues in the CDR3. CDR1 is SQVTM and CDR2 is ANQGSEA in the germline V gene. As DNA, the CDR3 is TGCAGCGTGGTCCTTCTAAGGGGGACAGATACGCAGTATTTT. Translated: CSVVLLRGTDTQYF.

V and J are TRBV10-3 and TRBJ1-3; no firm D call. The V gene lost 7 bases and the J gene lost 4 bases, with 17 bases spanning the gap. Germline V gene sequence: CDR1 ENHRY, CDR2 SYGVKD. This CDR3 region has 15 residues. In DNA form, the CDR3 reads TGTGCCATCAACTCGGGCCCAAAGGTCGGAAACACCATATATTTT. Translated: CAINSGPKVGNTIYF.

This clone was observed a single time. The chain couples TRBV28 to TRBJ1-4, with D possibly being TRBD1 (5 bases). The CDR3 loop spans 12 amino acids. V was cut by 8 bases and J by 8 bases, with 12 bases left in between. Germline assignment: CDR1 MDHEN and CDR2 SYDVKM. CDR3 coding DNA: TGTGCCAGCCTGGGGGTGGAAGAAAAACTGTTTTTT. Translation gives CASLGVEEKLFF. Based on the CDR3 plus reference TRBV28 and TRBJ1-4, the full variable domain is DVKVTQSSRYLVKRTGEKVFLECVQDMDHENMFWYRQDPGLGLRLIYFSYDVKMKEKGDIPEGYSVSREKKERFSLILESASTNQTSMYLCASLGVEEKLFFGSGTQLSVL.